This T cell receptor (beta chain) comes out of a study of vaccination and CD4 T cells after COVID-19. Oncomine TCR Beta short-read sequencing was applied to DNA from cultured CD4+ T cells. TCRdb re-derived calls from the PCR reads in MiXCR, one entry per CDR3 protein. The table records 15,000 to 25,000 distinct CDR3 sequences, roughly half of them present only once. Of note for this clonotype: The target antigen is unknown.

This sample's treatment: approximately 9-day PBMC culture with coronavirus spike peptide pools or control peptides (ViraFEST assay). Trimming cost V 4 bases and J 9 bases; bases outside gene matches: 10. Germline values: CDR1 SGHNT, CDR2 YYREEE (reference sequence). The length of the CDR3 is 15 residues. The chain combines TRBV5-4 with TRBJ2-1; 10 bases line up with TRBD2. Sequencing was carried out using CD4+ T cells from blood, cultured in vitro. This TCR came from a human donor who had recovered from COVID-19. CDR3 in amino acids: CASSPHGPSGSEQFF. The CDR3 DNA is TGTGCCAGCAGCCCGCACGGTCCTAGCGGGAGTGAGCAGTTCTTC.